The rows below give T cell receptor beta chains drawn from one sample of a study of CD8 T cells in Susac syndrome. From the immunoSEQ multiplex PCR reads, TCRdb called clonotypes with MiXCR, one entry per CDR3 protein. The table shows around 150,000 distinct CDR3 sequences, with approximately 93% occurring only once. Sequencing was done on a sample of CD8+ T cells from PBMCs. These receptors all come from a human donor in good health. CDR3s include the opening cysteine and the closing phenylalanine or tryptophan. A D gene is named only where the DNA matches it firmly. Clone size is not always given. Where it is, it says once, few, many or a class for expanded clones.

TGTGCCAGCAGTTTATCCTCCGGACTAGCGACTCGCGAGCAGTACTTC | CASSLSSGLATREQYF | TRBV27 | TRBD2 | - | TRBJ2-7
TGTGCCAGCAGTCTTAAAGCGAGAAGCACAGATACGCAGTATTTT | CASSLKARSTDTQYF | TRBV7-9 | - | - | TRBJ2-3
TGTGCCAGCTGCGAGAGGTTCACAGATACGCAGTATTTT | CASCERFTDTQYF | TRBV27 | - | - | TRBJ2-3
TGTGCCAGCAGCTTAGACTCTGGGCTAGCGGGAAGCCAAGAGACCCAGTACTTC | CASSLDSGLAGSQETQYF | TRBV11-2 | TRBD2 | - | TRBJ2-5
TGTGCCACCAGTGACGGGACTAGCGGGAACAATGAGCAGTTCTTC | CATSDGTSGNNEQFF | TRBV24-1 | TRBD2 | - | TRBJ2-1
TGTGCCAGCAGTCGACCGGGACTAGAAGAGACCCAGTACTTC | CASSRPGLEETQYF | TRBV27 | TRBD2 | once | TRBJ2-5
TGTGCCAGCAGCTCCCTCACAAGCGGGAGCTTAACAGATACGCAGTATTTT | CASSSLTSGSLTDTQYF | TRBV7-6 | TRBD2 | - | TRBJ2-3
TGTGCCAGCAGTGCGGGAGGGTCCTACAATGAGCAGTTCTTC | CASSAGGSYNEQFF | TRBV27 | TRBD2 | - | TRBJ2-1
TGTGCCAGCAGCCAAGGGGTAGCGGGATACTCCTACGAGCAGTACTTC | CASSQGVAGYSYEQYF | TRBV14 | TRBD2 | - | TRBJ2-7
TGTGCCAGTACGCCAATGACAGGGAATGGCTACACCTTC | CASTPMTGNGYTF | TRBV19 | TRBD1 | - | TRBJ1-2
TGTGCCTGGAGTCCAGGGCCAACTAATGAAAAACTGTTTTTT | CAWSPGPTNEKLFF | TRBV30 | - | - | TRBJ1-4
TGTGCCAGCAGCCAAGGTTGGGGTTCGGGGTACGAGCAGTACTTC | CASSQGWGSGYEQYF | TRBV14 | - | - | TRBJ2-7
TGCGCCAGCAGCTTAGAGGGGACTTGGGAAAAACTGTTTTTT | CASSLEGTWEKLFF | TRBV5-1 | - | - | TRBJ1-4
TGTGCCAGCAGCCTACCAGTTGGCGGGCAAGAGACCCAGTACTTC | CASSLPVGGQETQYF | TRBV3-1 | - | - | TRBJ2-5
TGTGCCAGCAGCGGAAGGGGGAGATTAGGGAACACCGGGGAGCTGTTTTTT | CASSGRGRLGNTGELFF | TRBV9 | - | - | TRBJ2-2
TGTGCCAGCAGCTTAGTGTCCGCGGGAGTCAATGAGCAGTTCTTC | CASSLVSAGVNEQFF | TRBV5-6 | TRBD2 | - | TRBJ2-1
TGCGCCAGCAGCCAAGATTCTTTAGTCAGGGGGCCCATCCCGGGGGTCTACGAGCAGTACTTC | CASSQDSLVRGPIPGVYEQYF | TRBV4-3 | TRBD1 | - | TRBJ2-7
TGCAGAGTGACTAGCCCGTCCTACGAGCAGTACTTC | CRVTSPSYEQYF | TRBV20-1 | TRBD2 | - | TRBJ2-7
TGCAGCGTTGATGGAGGGGTTGAGACCCAGTACTTC | CSVDGGVETQYF | TRBV29-1 | - | - | TRBJ2-5
TGTGCCAGCAGCAACGACAATGAGCAGTTCTTC | CASSNDNEQFF | TRBV27 | - | once | TRBJ2-1
TGTGCCAGCAGCCCATTGAGGGAGCAGTTCTTC | CASSPLREQFF | TRBV7-8 | - | once | TRBJ2-1
TGTGCCAGCAGTCCAGGGGGAGGAGAGACCCAGTACTTC | CASSPGGGETQYF | TRBV6-5 | - | few | TRBJ2-5
TGCAGTGCTAGAGTCACCAGCGGAACGAACACCGGGGAGCTGTTTTTT | CSARVTSGTNTGELFF | TRBV20-1 | - | - | TRBJ2-2
TGTGCCGCCGGACCAGGGAAATACGAGCAGTACTTC | CAAGPGKYEQYF | TRBV27 | - | once | TRBJ2-7
TGTGCCAGTAGTGACTACAGGGCTGACTATGGCTACACCTTC | CASSDYRADYGYTF | TRBV19 | - | - | TRBJ1-2
TGTGCCAGCAGATCCCCTTCAGGGGGACCAACAGATACGCAGTATTTT | CASRSPSGGPTDTQYF | TRBV7-9 | TRBD1 | - | TRBJ2-3
TGTGCTTTCGACAGGGTGGGGAACACTGAAGCTTTCTTT | CAFDRVGNTEAFF | TRBV30 | TRBD1 | - | TRBJ1-1
TGTGCCAGCAGCCATTGGGTAGGGGACTACGAGCAGTACTTC | CASSHWVGDYEQYF | TRBV14 | - | - | TRBJ2-7
TGTGCCAGCAGCCAAGGAGGGCTGGAGACCCAGTACTTC | CASSQGGLETQYF | TRBV3-1 | - | - | TRBJ2-5
TGCGCCAGCAGCCAAGATCGTCGGGGAACCTACGAGCAGTACTTC | CASSQDRRGTYEQYF | TRBV4-1 | - | few | TRBJ2-7
TGTGCCAGTCTGGGACAGGGAGTTTCTGGGGCCAACGTCCTGACTTTC | CASLGQGVSGANVLTF | TRBV2 | TRBD1 | - | TRBJ2-6
TGCAGCGACGGACTAGCGGGAGGGGTGGATGAGCAGTTCTTC | CSDGLAGGVDEQFF | TRBV29-1 | TRBD2 | - | TRBJ2-1
TGTGCCAGCAGCTTACGGGACAGGGGACGTGAGACCCAGTACTTC | CASSLRDRGRETQYF | TRBV7-9 | TRBD1 | - | TRBJ2-5
TGTGCCAGCACCGGGACGGACTCTAACTATGGCTACACCTTC | CASTGTDSNYGYTF | TRBV13 | - | - | TRBJ1-2